The 8 T cell receptor beta chains below come from one sample, sequenced in a study of control samples from healthy donors and cancer patients. The data were produced by immunoSEQ multiplex PCR, yet TCRdb's version contains in-frame clones alone and is incomplete. Here the sample spans about 40,000 clones, roughly nine tenths being singletons. Material: blood. These receptors were obtained from a woman aged 45-65 years in good health.

The rearrangement uses TRBV28 and TRBJ1-1; tentative D call: TRBD1 (5 bases). The V end was cut by 6 bases, the J end by 0 bases, with 11 bases between. The CDR3 spans 14 residues. CDR1 is MDHEN and CDR2 is SYDVKM in the germline V gene. CDR3 nucleotide sequence: TGTGCCAGCAGACGGGGGGATTTGAACACTGAAGCTTTCTTT. Protein sequence: CASRRGDLNTEAFF.

This chain connects TRBV19 to TRBJ2-5; D is possibly TRBD1 or TRBD2 (5 bases each). V was pared by 1 base and J by 5 bases, with 11 bases between. From germline, CDR1 is LNHDA and CDR2 SQIVND (reference sequence). This CDR3 is 14 amino acids long. The CDR3 DNA reads as TGTGCCAGTAGTATAGGGGCAGGGAGCGAGACCCAGTACTTC. This encodes CASSIGAGSETQYF.

This clone came up once. The J gene is TRBJ1-4, the V gene TRBV7-8; D uncertain. The germline CDR1 and CDR2 sequences are SGHVS and FQNEAQ. CDR3 length: 13 residues. Trimming took off 5 bases at V and 5 bases at J, with 9 bases between the two ends. CDR3 nucleotide sequence: TGTGCCAGCAGCCGTACTCCGAATGAAAAACTGTTTTTT. Its translation is CASSRTPNEKLFF.

The chain uses TRBV7-6 and TRBJ2-6; 7 nucleotides match TRBD1. CDR1 is SGHVS and CDR2 is FNYEAQ in the germline V gene. J gave up 0 bases and V 5 bases, and 4 bases lay outside the gene matches. This CDR3 region has 16 residues. CDR3 sequence reads: CASSHRTGSGANVLTF. Here the CDR3 DNA reads TGTGCCAGCAGCCATCGGACAGGCTCTGGGGCCAACGTCCTGACTTTC.

The rearrangement links TRBV6-5 to TRBJ1-4, with 8 nucleotides matching TRBD1. The V gene end was trimmed by 2 bases and the J gene end by 7 bases; junction bases not matched to a gene: 6. The CDR3 runs to 15 residues. Germline CDR1 is MNHEY and CDR2 is SVGAGI. The CDR3 protein is CASSYRRQGPEKLFF. The CDR3 bases are TGTGCCAGCAGTTACCGGAGACAGGGGCCTGAAAAACTGTTTTTT.

The chain uses TRBV20-1 and TRBJ2-1, with D unclear. The CDR3 covers 13 residues. The V end lost 3 bases, the J end lost 0 bases, and 6 bases lay between the germline ends. CDR1 is DFQATT and CDR2 is SNEGSKA in the germline V gene (reference sequence). CDR3 sequence: CSASHSSYNEQFF. DNA of the CDR3: TGCAGTGCTAGTCATAGCTCCTACAATGAGCAGTTCTTC.

V gene TRBV7-2 combines with J gene TRBJ1-1; D not resolved. The germline CDR1 and CDR2 sequences are SGHTA and FQGNSA. The CDR3 is 13 amino acids. Trimming cost V 5 bases and J 8 bases, with 15 bases left between them. The CDR3 sequence: CASSPEGGREAFF. CDR3 DNA: TGTGCCAGCAGCCCAGAAGGAGGGAGGGAAGCTTTCTTT. The full variable domain, its missing parts supplied by reference TRBV7-2 and TRBJ1-1, is GAGVSQSPSNKVTEKGKDVELRCDPISGHTALYWYRQSLGQGLEFLIYFQGNSAPDKSGLPSDRFSAERTGGSVSTLTIQRTQQEDSAVYLCASSPEGGREAFFGQGTRLTVV.

J is TRBJ2-3 and V is TRBV28, with 7 bases that match TRBD1. V shed 3 bases, J shed 4 bases, and the junction held 10 bases outside the gene matches. The CDR3 runs to 16 residues. Germline assignment: CDR1 MDHEN and CDR2 SYDVKM. The CDR3, as DNA: TGTGCCAGCAGTTTCTCGACAGGGAGAATTTCAGATACGCAGTATTTT. Translation: CASSFSTGRISDTQYF.